This TCR beta chain stems from a study of cytomegalovirus exposure and HLA in healthy donors. After removal of 4 bases from V and 5 bases from J, the junction contained 5 bases not matched to a gene. The CDR3 has 14 amino acids. Germline lookup yields CDR1 SGHRS and CDR2 YFSETQ. Donors were nominally healthy when sampled, though unrecorded immune exposures were likely. The PCR contained 60 Vbeta and 13 Jbeta primers. Some clones are missing from TCRdb's copy, which holds only in-frame ones; the method was immunoSEQ multiplex PCR. The table gives under 200,000 clones; the top ten clones make up 2% to 2.5% of it.

The chain carries TRBV5-1 and TRBJ2-7; TRBD2 matches at 11 bases. The sequenced sample consisted of PBMCs. This TCR was recovered from a man aged 25-45 years in good health and CMV-seronegative. The CDR3 DNA sequence: TGCGCCAGCAGCACACAGACTAGCGGGAACGAGCAGTACTTC. Amino acids: CASSTQTSGNEQYF.